The next 9 T cell receptor beta chains were all read from a single sample in a study of T cells in Graves' hyperthyroidism and ophthalmopathy. Template material for amplifying TCR beta CDR3 regions consisted of RNA transcripts. The HTBI primer set served for first-round RT-PCR of the TCR CDR3. TCRdb reanalysed the multiplex PCR reads using MiXCR and keeps one entry per CDR3 protein. The sample shows some 600,000 distinct CDR3 sequences, roughly 13% of them seen only once. Sequenced: blood. These TCRs come from a woman aged 25-40 years with Graves' hyperthyroidism that later progressed to Graves' ophthalmopathy.

This clonotype was counted ten times or more. The chain combines TRBV3-1 with TRBJ2-7; 11 positions match TRBD1. The germline V gene encodes CDR1 LGHDT and CDR2 YNNKEL (reference sequence). The CDR3 is made up of 14 amino acids. The trim removed 6 bases at V and 6 bases at J, leaving 7 bases unmatched. The CDR3: CASRGGQGASEQYF. CDR3 in DNA: TGTGCCAGCAGGGGAGGACAGGGGGCAAGCGAGCAGTACTTC.

Concerning this clonotype itself: The CDR3 does not end in the conserved phenylalanine or tryptophan, so this is likely a read error. V is TRBV9 and J is TRBJ2-2; D ambiguous. There are 15 residues in the CDR3. The germline V gene encodes CDR1 SGDLS and CDR2 YYNGEE. Deletions cut 4 bases from V and 5 bases from J, with 15 bases between. CDR3 loop: CASSQHHGWTGELFL. The DNA of the CDR3 is TGTGCCAGCAGCCAACACCATGGATGGACCGGGGAGCTGTTTCTT.

This clonotype came up a few times. The rearrangement links TRBV3-1 to TRBJ1-6, with 7 bases aligning to TRBD1. CDR3 size: 14 residues. Unmatched junction bases numbered 3, after V lost 1 base and J lost 9 bases. Germline V lookup: CDR1 LGHDT, CDR2 YNNKEL (reference sequence). The CDR3 coding sequence is TGTGCCAGCAGCCAAGTGGCAGGGGGTTCACCCCTCCACTTT. Its protein is CASSQVAGGSPLHF.

Ten or more counts support this clonotype. The chain uses TRBV10-1 and TRBJ2-7; 10 bases map to TRBD2. With V trimmed by 4 bases and J by 1 base, 4 bases remained unmatched. This CDR3 comprises 15 residues. From germline, CDR1 is WNHNN and CDR2 SYGVQD (reference sequence). Here the CDR3 reads CASSGRAGGSYEQYF. In DNA, the CDR3 is TGCGCCAGCAGTGGCAGAGCGGGAGGGTCCTACGAGCAGTACTTC.

As to this clonotype: This may be a read error: a much more frequent sequence differs by one nucleotide. The V gene is TRBV20-1, the J gene TRBJ2-1, with D tentatively TRBD1 (5 bases). The CDR3 is made up of 13 amino acids. The germline gives CDR1 DFQATT, CDR2 SNEGSKA (reference sequence). The DNA for the CDR3 is TGCAGTGCTGAGTCAGGGTACTACAATGAGCACTTCTTC. Translation: CSAESGYYNEHFF.

This clonotype was counted ten times or more. The V gene is TRBV12-3 or TRBV12-4, the J gene TRBJ2-5, with 9 nucleotides matching TRBD2. This CDR3 region has 15 residues. V lost 6 bases and J lost 2; bases outside the gene matches: 7. The CDR3 region has the DNA TGTGCCAGCAGGGGTACTAGCGGGCCTCAAGAGACCCAGTACTTC. Translated, it gives CASRGTSGPQETQYF.

This clonotype was recorded a few times. The chain uses TRBV4-3 and TRBJ1-1; TRBD1 aligns across 9 bases. CDR1 LGHNA and CDR2 YSLEER come from the germline V gene. The CDR3 sequence is 15 residues long. The V segment lost 3 bases and the J segment 3 bases; nucleotides outside the gene matches: 5. The CDR3 spells CASSQGQGKHTEAFF. CDR3 sequence (DNA): TGCGCCAGCAGCCAGGGACAGGGAAAGCACACTGAAGCTTTCTTT.

Comment on this clonotype: A much larger clonotype is one base distant, so this may be a read error. The chain has TRBV2 and TRBJ1-2; 10 bases map to TRBD1. The V and J ends lost 5 bases and 12 bases, in that order; junction bases with no gene match: 9. Germline V gene lookup returns CDR1 SNHLY and CDR2 FYNNEI. This CDR3 region has 13 residues. Written as DNA, the CDR3 is TGTGCCAGCAGTAAAGACAGGGGGCTCGGCAACACCTTC. It yields the protein CASSKDRGLGNTF.

The chain combines TRBV12-3 or TRBV12-4 with TRBJ1-5; D might be TRBD1 (5 bases). CDR3 length equals 17 residues. V gave up 2 bases and J gave up 0 bases, with 14 bases separating them. CDR3 DNA sequence: TGTGCCAGCAGTTTAAATTTAGGACATACTAGCAATCAGCCCCAGCATTTT. Protein sequence: CASSLNLGHTSNQPQHF.